This TCR beta chain was profiled in a study of early T cells in non-severe SARS-CoV-2 infection. Overall study results and limits: Using VDJdb, the matching emphasized anti-spike CD8 responses while missing private and CD4 specificities.

This clonotype was detected many times. The antigen is undetermined. In the library, individual cDNA molecules carried attached unique molecular identifiers. Via MiXCR, TCRdb re-called the 5' RACE reads, giving one row per CDR3 protein. The sample shows approximately 52,000 distinct CDR3 sequences, 8% of them seen only once. Germline CDR1 is SGHRS and CDR2 is YFSETQ. This CDR3 is built from 13 residues. The germline V and J ends were trimmed by 4 bases and 1 base, with 6 bases remaining between them. The specimen sequenced was whole blood. The receptor comes from an adult who was a healthcare worker with PCR-confirmed SARS-CoV-2 infection or an uninfected control (not recorded which). The rearrangement joins TRBV5-1 to TRBJ1-3; D possibly corresponds to TRBD1 (6 bases). In DNA form, the CDR3 reads TGCGCCAGCAGCACAGGGTCTGGAAACACCATATATTTT. Amino acid sequence: CASSTGSGNTIYF.